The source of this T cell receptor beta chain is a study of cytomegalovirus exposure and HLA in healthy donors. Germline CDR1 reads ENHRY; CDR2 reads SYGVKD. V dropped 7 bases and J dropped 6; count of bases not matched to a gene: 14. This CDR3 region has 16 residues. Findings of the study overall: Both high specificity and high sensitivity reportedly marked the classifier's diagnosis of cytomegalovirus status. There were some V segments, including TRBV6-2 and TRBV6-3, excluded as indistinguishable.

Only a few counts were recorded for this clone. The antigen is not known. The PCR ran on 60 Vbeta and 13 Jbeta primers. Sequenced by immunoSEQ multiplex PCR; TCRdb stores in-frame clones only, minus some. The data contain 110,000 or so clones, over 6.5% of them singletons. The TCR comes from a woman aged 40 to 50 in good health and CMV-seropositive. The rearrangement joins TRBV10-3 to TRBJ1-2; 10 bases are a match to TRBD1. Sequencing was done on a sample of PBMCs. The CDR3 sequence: CAITVTRDRGSNGYTF. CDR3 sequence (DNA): TGTGCCATCACCGTAACCCGGGACAGGGGCTCGAATGGCTACACCTTC.